This paragraph covers one T cell receptor beta chain sequence. The antigen remains unidentified. The germline gene is not matched at one end of the junction; a read error may be the cause. The record originates from a study of cytomegalovirus exposure and HLA in healthy donors. Study-level findings and limits: In a later analysis, HLA-associated TCR beta chains were more clonally expanded than equally common others.

With 60 Vbeta and 13 Jbeta primers, the PCR was carried out. Sequenced by immunoSEQ multiplex PCR; TCRdb stores in-frame clones only, minus some. The data contain roughly 130,000 clones, roughly 72% of them singletons. The CDR3 has 16 residues. CDR1 is SEHNR and CDR2 is FQNEAQ in the germline V gene (reference sequence). This rearrangement joins TRBV7-9 to TRBJ1-1; TRBD1 matches 10 bases. The material sequenced was PBMCs. The TCR sequence derives from a man aged 40-49 years in good health and CMV-seronegative. Here the CDR3 reads CSSSSRDRGQGTEAFF. The CDR3 coding sequence is TGTTCCAGCAGCTCGCGGGACAGGGGACAGGGCACTGAAGCTTTCTTT.